What follows describes a single TCR beta chain. As handled by the study authors: Reference gene primer amplification yielded estimated nucleated cell counts. Data came from immunoSEQ multiplex PCR; TCRdb stores just in-frame clones and leaves some out. The V and J calls and the clone size are those of that table, but D and trimming were determined from the DNA. The sample lists under 250,000 clones, under 95% occurring once. This sample is part of a study of blood T cell repertoires in COVID-19. About the research overall: Sample material is recorded as cDNA or gDNA derived from T cells, B-cell-depleted T cells, or PBMCs.

CDR1 and CDR2 (germline): MNHEY, SVGAGI. The CDR3 is made up of 13 amino acids. Trimming pared 7 bases from V and 2 bases from J, leaving 9 bases between. This clonotype originated in a young man with acute or convalescent COVID-19. The V and J genes are TRBV6-5 and TRBJ2-1, with D tentatively TRBD1 (6 bases). Sequencing was done on a sample of peripheral blood. CDR3 in DNA: TGTGCCAGCATGCCAGGGGCCTACAATGAGCAGTTCTTC. The encoded protein is CASMPGAYNEQFF.